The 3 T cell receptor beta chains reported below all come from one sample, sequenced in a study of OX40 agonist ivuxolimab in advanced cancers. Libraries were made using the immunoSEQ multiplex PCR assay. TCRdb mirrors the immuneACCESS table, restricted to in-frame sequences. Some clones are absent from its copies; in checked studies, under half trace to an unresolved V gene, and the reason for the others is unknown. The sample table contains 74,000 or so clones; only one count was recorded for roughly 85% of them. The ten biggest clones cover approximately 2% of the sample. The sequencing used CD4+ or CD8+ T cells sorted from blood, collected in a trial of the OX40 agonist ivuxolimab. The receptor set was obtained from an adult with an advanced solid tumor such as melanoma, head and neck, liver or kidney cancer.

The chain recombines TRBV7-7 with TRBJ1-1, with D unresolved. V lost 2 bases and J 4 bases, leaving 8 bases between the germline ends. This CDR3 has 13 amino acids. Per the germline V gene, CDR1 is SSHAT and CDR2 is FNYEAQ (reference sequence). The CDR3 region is CASSLKQGTEAFF. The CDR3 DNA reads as TGTGCCAGCAGCTTAAAACAAGGCACTGAAGCTTTCTTT.

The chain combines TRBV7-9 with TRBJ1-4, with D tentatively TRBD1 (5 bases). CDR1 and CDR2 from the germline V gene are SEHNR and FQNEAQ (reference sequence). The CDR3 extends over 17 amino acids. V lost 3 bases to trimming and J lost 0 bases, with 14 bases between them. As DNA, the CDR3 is TGTGCCAGCAGCTTCCCGGGGGTATCAGCAACTAATGAAAAACTGTTTTTT. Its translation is CASSFPGVSATNEKLFF.

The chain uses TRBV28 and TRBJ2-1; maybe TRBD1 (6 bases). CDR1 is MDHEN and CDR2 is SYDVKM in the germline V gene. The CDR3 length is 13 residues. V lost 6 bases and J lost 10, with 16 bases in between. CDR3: CASSPGRTAEQFF. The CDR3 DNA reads TGTGCCAGCAGCCCAGGAAGGACAGCCGAGCAGTTCTTC.